The entry below describes one T cell receptor (beta chain). Enrollment shut out patients with autoimmune disease history or systemic immunosuppression. The sample originates from a study of OX40 agonist ivuxolimab in advanced cancers. On the study more broadly: The study enrolled dose-escalation patients with hepatocellular carcinoma, melanoma, renal cell or head and neck cancer. Of the participants, 40% had some prior anti-PD-1, anti-PD-L1 or anti-CTLA-4 therapy, which was allowed.

TCRdb's copy holds only in-frame clones and misses some; the assay was immunoSEQ multiplex PCR. Among 90,000 to 95,000 clones listed, over 75% were seen once. The germline gives CDR1 SQVTM, CDR2 ANQGSEA. The ends lost 5 bases at V and 6 bases at J; junction bases unmatched: 6. The CDR3 is 13 residues long. The chain uses TRBV29-1 and TRBJ2-1; 8 nucleotides agree with TRBD2. This TCR came from an adult with an advanced solid tumor such as melanoma, head and neck, liver or kidney cancer. This specimen consisted of CD4+ or CD8+ T cells sorted from blood, obtained in a trial of the OX40 agonist ivuxolimab. The CDR3 reads CSVPGLGSNEQFF. CDR3 sequence (DNA): TGCAGCGTTCCGGGACTAGGGAGCAATGAGCAGTTCTTC.